The clone carrying this T cell receptor (beta chain) appeared many times. This sample was taken from a study of prognosis after radiotherapy for stage I lung cancer. Germline trimming cut 3 bases from V and 8 bases from J; bases unmatched to any gene: 7. CDR1 and CDR2 (germline): PRHDT, FYEKMQ (reference sequence). The CDR3 consists of 15 residues. Starting from genomic DNA, TCR beta CDR3 was amplified through two-round multiplex PCR. Round-one PCR had primers specific to each TRBV and TRBJ gene. PCR's second round employed universal primers. MiXCR, applied by TCRdb to the multiplex PCR reads, yields one record per CDR3 protein. The sample lists about 36,000 distinct CDR3 sequences, 30% to 35% seen once, with around a sixth in the top ten.

The TCR originated in a donor over 45 with non-small cell lung cancer. The chain carries TRBV13 and TRBJ1-2; 12 bases fit TRBD1. The starting material was PBMCs, obtained before or after stereotactic body radiation therapy (not recorded which). CDR3 DNA: TGTGCCAGCAGCTTTAGCGGGACAGGGGGCAGGGGCTACACCTTC. This gives the protein CASSFSGTGGRGYTF.